The next 21 T cell receptor beta chains were all read from a single sample in a study of cytomegalovirus exposure and HLA in healthy donors. This PCR relied on a set of 60 Vbeta primers and 13 Jbeta primers. Assay used: immunoSEQ multiplex PCR; TCRdb lists only in-frame clones, some missing. The data hold around 170,000 clones, with about 80% observed a single time. Sequenced sample: PBMCs. The receptor source for this set is a woman aged 30 to 39 in good health and CMV-seronegative.

The chain recombines TRBV6-1 with TRBJ1-1; 7 nucleotides match TRBD1. V shed 3 bases and J 4 bases; nucleotides not matched to a gene: 8. This CDR3 is 15 amino acids long. The germline V gene has CDR1 MNHNS and CDR2 SASEGT. CDR3 protein: CASSDGTASTTEAFF. CDR3 in DNA: TGTGCCAGCAGTGATGGGACAGCTTCCACCACTGAAGCTTTCTTT.

The chain employs TRBV6-4 and TRBJ1-2, with 9 bases that match TRBD1. The CDR3 sequence is 13 residues long. Germline assignment: CDR1 MRHNA and CDR2 SNTAGT. V gave up 6 bases and J gave up 6 bases; unmatched junction bases: 5. The CDR3 sequence is CASRRDRADGYTF. CDR3 DNA: TGTGCCAGCAGACGGGACAGGGCGGATGGCTACACCTTC.

This CDR3 reads CASSLGQGIGQPQHF. The DNA for the CDR3 is TGTGCCAGCAGCTTAGGACAGGGTATAGGACAGCCCCAGCATTTT. This chain joins TRBV7-8 and TRBJ1-5; 7 bases line up with TRBD1. This CDR3 contains 15 residues. With V trimmed by 1 base and J by 7 bases, 7 bases remained unmatched. CDR1 and CDR2 from the germline V gene are SGHVS and FQNEAQ.

The gene calls are TRBV6-5 and TRBJ1-4; D call uncertain. Per the germline V gene, CDR1 is MNHEY and CDR2 is SVGAGI. The CDR3 has 14 residues. V gave up 1 base and J gave up 10 bases, with 13 bases separating them. CDR3 in amino acids: CASSYFATVIKLFF. The CDR3 coding sequence is TGTGCCAGCAGTTACTTCGCAACAGTTATAAAACTGTTTTTT.

V and J are TRBV5-4 and TRBJ2-5, with D tentatively TRBD1 (5 bases). The CDR3 runs 15 residues. V lost 2 bases, J lost 2 bases, and 13 bases lay in between. Looked up from germline, CDR1 is SGHNT and CDR2 is YYREEE (reference sequence). The CDR3 sequence: CASSLSEQVQETQYF. The CDR3, as DNA: TGTGCCAGCAGCTTATCCGAACAGGTACAAGAGACCCAGTACTTC. The full variable domain, with the rest looked up from reference TRBV5-4 and TRBJ2-5, is ETGVTQSPTHLIKTRGQQVTLRCSSQSGHNTVSWYQQALGQGPQFIFQYYREEENGRGNFPPRFSGLQFPNYSSELNVNALELDDSALYLCASSLSEQVQETQYFGPGTRLLVL.

The gene calls are TRBV7-9 and TRBJ1-1; D remains ambiguous. The length of the CDR3 is 12 residues. V was trimmed by 2 bases and J by 5 bases, leaving 6 bases between them. Germline V gene data show CDR1 as SEHNR and CDR2 as FQNEAQ (reference sequence). CDR3 sequence (DNA): TGTGCCAGCAGCTTATTTTCGACTGAAGCTTTCTTT. This sequence encodes CASSLFSTEAFF.

The table lists this clone with a count of one. The chain recombines TRBV10-3 with TRBJ2-3; 8 bases are shared with TRBD2. The V gene end was trimmed by 5 bases and the J gene end by 4 bases; junction bases not matched to a gene: 14. The CDR3 is 17 residues long. The germline V gene encodes CDR1 ENHRY and CDR2 SYGVKD. The CDR3 nucleotides are TGTGCCATCAGTCCCAGCGGGGGCGTTTCTCGTTCAGATACGCAGTATTTT. Encoded protein: CAISPSGGVSRSDTQYF.

As DNA, the CDR3 is TGCAGCGCCCGATGGACAGTGTCTAGCACAGATACGCAGTATTTT. This encodes CSARWTVSSTDTQYF. V is TRBV29-1 and J is TRBJ2-3, with D perhaps matching TRBD1 (6 bases). The V end was cut by 7 bases, the J end by 0 bases, with 17 bases between. Per the germline V gene, CDR1 is SQVTM and CDR2 is ANQGSEA. The CDR3 contains 15 residues.

This clone has more than one count but fewer than ten. J is TRBJ2-7 and V is TRBV7-6; 11 nucleotides agree with TRBD2. V lost 5 bases to trimming and J lost 7 bases; unmatched junction nucleotides: 19. There are 18 residues in the CDR3. Germline-derived CDR1 and CDR2 are SGHVS and FNYEAQ. CDR3 sequence reads: CASSPYSPLAGGPGEQYF. The CDR3 nucleotides read TGTGCCAGCAGCCCCTATTCCCCCTTAGCGGGGGGGCCGGGGGAGCAGTACTTC.

The chain links TRBV4-3 to TRBJ1-5; the match to TRBD1 covers 7 bases. The CDR3 runs 15 residues. The trim removed 1 base at V and 0 bases at J, leaving 0 bases unmatched. Germline V gene data show CDR1 as LGHNA and CDR2 as YSLEER. Written as DNA, the CDR3 is TGCGCCAGCAGCCAAGGGACAGGTAGCAATCAGCCCCAGCATTTT. It codes for CASSQGTGSNQPQHF.

CDR3 region: CAAGAGGAYEQYF. CDR3 coding DNA: TGTGCCGCAGGGGCAGGGGGCGCCTACGAGCAGTACTTC. The V gene is TRBV28, the J gene TRBJ2-7, with 8 bases that match TRBD1. In germline, CDR1 is MDHEN, CDR2 SYDVKM. The V gene end was trimmed by 11 bases and the J gene end by 2 bases; junction bases not matched to a gene: 8. This CDR3 spans 13 amino acids.

The J gene is TRBJ2-7, the V gene TRBV6-1, with 7 positions matching TRBD1. Germline CDR1 is MNHNS and CDR2 is SASEGT. The CDR3 is 16 amino acids. Losses at the gene ends were 1 base for V and 3 bases for J; bases not matched to a gene: 9. This CDR3 reads CASSEEEAGGHYEQYF. CDR3 nucleotides: TGTGCCAGCAGTGAAGAGGAGGCAGGGGGTCACTACGAGCAGTACTTC.

V and J are TRBV6-1 and TRBJ1-1; D gene unclear. Trimming took 5 bases from V and 1 from J, leaving 8 bases between them. The CDR3 runs to 13 residues. Germline V CDR1 and CDR2: MNHNS, SASEGT. Here the CDR3 reads CASSPSGNTEAFF. The DNA for the CDR3 is TGTGCCAGCAGTCCCTCCGGGAACACTGAAGCTTTCTTT.

The chain joins TRBV5-1 to TRBJ1-4; no definite D call. CDR1 is SGHRS and CDR2 is YFSETQ in the germline V gene. CDR3 length: 15 amino acids. The V and J ends lost 4 bases and 8 bases respectively, with 18 bases between them. CDR3 coding DNA: TGCGCCAGCAGCCTTCCGGTACAAGGAGGAGAAAAACTGTTTTTT. Encoded protein: CASSLPVQGGEKLFF.

The V call is TRBV5-1, the J call TRBJ2-7; 9 bases agree with TRBD1. Germline CDR1 reads SGHRS; CDR2 reads YFSETQ. The CDR3 covers 15 residues. V shed 4 bases and J 5 bases; nucleotides not matched to a gene: 10. CDR3: CASSNVRDRVDEQYF. The DNA of the CDR3 is TGCGCCAGCAGCAACGTCCGGGACAGGGTCGACGAGCAGTACTTC.

This clone was detected once. V is TRBV5-1 and J is TRBJ1-2; the D gene is possibly TRBD1 (5 bases). In germline, CDR1 is SGHRS, CDR2 YFSETQ. V gave up 4 bases and J gave up 5 bases, with 21 bases separating them. This CDR3 region has 16 residues. The CDR3 here is CASSLGAGSARYGYTF. The CDR3 bases are TGCGCCAGCAGCCTAGGTGCAGGGTCCGCCCGATATGGCTACACCTTC.

The V call is TRBV9, the J call TRBJ2-7; 9 bases align to TRBD1. CDR1 and CDR2 from the germline V gene are SGDLS and YYNGEE. The CDR3 is 15 amino acids. With 3 bases clipped from V and 5 bases from J, the junction kept 9 bases outside the gene matches. CDR3 amino acids: CASSARGTGKNEQYF. DNA for the CDR3: TGTGCCAGCAGCGCCCGCGGGACAGGGAAAAACGAGCAGTACTTC. The whole variable domain, remainder taken from reference TRBV9 and TRBJ2-7, is DSGVTQTPKHLITATGQRVTLRCSPRSGDLSVYWYQQSLDQGLQFLIQYYNGEERAKGNILERFSAQQFPDLHSELNLSSLELGDSALYFCASSARGTGKNEQYFGPGTRLTVT.

As DNA, the CDR3 is TGTGCCTGGAGCGTGGACAGCTATAATTCACCCCTCCACTTT. This encodes CAWSVDSYNSPLHF. The V call is TRBV30, the J call TRBJ1-6, with a weak D call TRBD1 (6 bases). Germline CDR1 GTSNPN, CDR2 SVGIG (reference sequence). The CDR3 loop spans 14 amino acids. V was pared by 3 bases and J by 3 bases, with 9 bases between.

The chain is built from TRBV11-1 and TRBJ2-3, with a weak D call TRBD1 (5 bases). Germline V gene data show CDR1 as SGHAT and CDR2 as FQDESV (reference sequence). Deletions cut 3 bases from V and 8 bases from J, with 12 bases between. CDR3 length: 13 residues. The CDR3 sequence is CASSLGLEGTQYF. DNA for the CDR3: TGTGCCAGCAGCTTGGGGCTAGAAGGTACGCAGTATTTT.

This clone was observed a handful of times. The chain couples TRBV14 to TRBJ2-7, with 8 bases matching TRBD1. CDR3 size: 15 residues. Germline CDR1 reads SGHDN; CDR2 reads FVKESK. The junction had 10 bases not matched to a gene; V was cut back by 5 bases and J by 4 bases. The CDR3 bases are TGTGCCAGCAGCTCAATCCGGGACAGGCCTTACGAGCAGTACTTC. It yields the protein CASSSIRDRPYEQYF.

V is TRBV4-3 and J is TRBJ2-1, with D unresolved. Germline V gene lookup returns CDR1 LGHNA and CDR2 YSLEER. The CDR3 is 16 residues long. Trimming removed 0 bases from V and 2 bases from J, with 11 bases in between. CDR3 sequence (DNA): TGCGCCAGCAGCCAAGATCTGCGGAGCGCCTACAATGAGCAGTTCTTC. This encodes CASSQDLRSAYNEQFF.